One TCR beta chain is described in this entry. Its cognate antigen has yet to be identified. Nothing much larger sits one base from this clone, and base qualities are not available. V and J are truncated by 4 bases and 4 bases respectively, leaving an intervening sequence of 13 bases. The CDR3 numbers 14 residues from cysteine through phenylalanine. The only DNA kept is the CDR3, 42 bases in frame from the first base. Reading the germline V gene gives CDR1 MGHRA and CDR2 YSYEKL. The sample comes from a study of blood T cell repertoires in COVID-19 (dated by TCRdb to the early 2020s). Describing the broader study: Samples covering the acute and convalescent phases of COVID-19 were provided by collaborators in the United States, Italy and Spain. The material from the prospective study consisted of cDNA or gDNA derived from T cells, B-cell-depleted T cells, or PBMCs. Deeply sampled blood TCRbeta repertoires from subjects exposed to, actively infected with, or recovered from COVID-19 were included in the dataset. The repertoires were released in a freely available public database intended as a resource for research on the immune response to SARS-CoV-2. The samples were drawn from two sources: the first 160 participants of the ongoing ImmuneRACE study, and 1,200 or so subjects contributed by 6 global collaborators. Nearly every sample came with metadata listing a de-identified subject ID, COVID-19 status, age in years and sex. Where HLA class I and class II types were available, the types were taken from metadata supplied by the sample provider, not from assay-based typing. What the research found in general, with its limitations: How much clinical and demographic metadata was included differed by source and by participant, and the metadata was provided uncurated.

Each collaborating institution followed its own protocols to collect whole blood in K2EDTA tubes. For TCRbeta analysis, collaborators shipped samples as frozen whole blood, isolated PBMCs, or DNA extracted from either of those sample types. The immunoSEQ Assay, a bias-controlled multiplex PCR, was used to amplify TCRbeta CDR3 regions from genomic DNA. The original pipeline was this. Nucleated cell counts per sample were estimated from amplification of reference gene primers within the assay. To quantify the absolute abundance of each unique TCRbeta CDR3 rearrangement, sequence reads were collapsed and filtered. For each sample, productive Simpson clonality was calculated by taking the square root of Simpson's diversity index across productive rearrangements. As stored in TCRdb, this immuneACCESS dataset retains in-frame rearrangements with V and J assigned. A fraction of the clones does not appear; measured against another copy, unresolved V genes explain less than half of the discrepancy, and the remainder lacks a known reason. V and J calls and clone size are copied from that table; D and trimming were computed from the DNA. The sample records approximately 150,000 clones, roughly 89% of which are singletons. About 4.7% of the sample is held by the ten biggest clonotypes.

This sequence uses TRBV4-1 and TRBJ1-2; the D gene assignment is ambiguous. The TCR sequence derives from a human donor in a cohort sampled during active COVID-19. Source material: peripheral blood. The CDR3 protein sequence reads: CASSPLKGGYGYTF. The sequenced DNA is TGCGCCAGCAGCCCCCTTAAAGGAGGCTATGGCTACACCTTC.